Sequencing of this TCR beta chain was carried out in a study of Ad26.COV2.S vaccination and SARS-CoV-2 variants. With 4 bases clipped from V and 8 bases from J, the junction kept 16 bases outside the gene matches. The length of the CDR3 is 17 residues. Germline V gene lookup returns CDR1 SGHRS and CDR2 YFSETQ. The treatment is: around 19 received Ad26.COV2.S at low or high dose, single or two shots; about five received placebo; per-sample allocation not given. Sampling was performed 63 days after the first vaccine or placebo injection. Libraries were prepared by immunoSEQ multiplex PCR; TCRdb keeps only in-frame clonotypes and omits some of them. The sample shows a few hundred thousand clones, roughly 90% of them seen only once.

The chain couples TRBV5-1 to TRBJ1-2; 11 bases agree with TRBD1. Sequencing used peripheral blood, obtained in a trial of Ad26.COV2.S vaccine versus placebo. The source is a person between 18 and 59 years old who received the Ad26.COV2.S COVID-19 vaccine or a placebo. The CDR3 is CASSPEIDGQGAQGYTF. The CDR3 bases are TGCGCCAGCAGCCCAGAGATCGATGGACAGGGGGCTCAGGGCTACACCTTC. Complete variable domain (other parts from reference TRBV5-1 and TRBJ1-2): KAGVTQTPRYLIKTRGQQVTLSCSPISGHRSVSWYQQTPGQGLQFLFEYFSETQRNKGNFPGRFSGRQFSNSRSEMNVSTLELGDSALYLCASSPEIDGQGAQGYTFGSGTRLTVV.